This T cell receptor (beta chain) was observed in a study of PD-1 blockade in classical Hodgkin lymphoma. After autologous stem cell transplantation all patients relapsed, and prior brentuximab vedotin exposure differed between cohorts. Study outcomes and limitations: The study reported lower baseline TCR diversity in newly diagnosed patients than in healthy donors.

Per germline, CDR1 LNHDA and CDR2 SQIVND (reference sequence). After removal of 3 bases from V and 4 bases from J, the junction contained 9 bases not matched to a gene. CDR3 size: 16 residues. About this clone itself: Its antigen is as yet unknown.

Produced via immunoSEQ multiplex PCR; TCRdb's table is partial and in-frame only. The sample yields 75,000 to 100,000 clones, roughly 79% seen once. V usage is TRBV19 and J usage is TRBJ1-1; 9 nucleotides agree with TRBD1. This material consisted of peripheral blood mononuclear cells (PBMCs), taken before the second cycle of nivolumab. The clonotype was recovered from a human donor with classical Hodgkin lymphoma. CDR3 bases: TGTGCCAGTAGTATCTCGAACAGGGGGCGATTCACTGAAGCTTTCTTT. Its translation: CASSISNRGRFTEAFF.